Below are 10 T cell receptor beta chains sequenced from a single sample in a study of identical twins. TCRdb recomputed calls from the 5' RACE reads with MiXCR, one row per CDR3 protein. The sample carries hundreds of thousands of distinct CDR3 sequences, approximately 7% recorded once. The same sample was also used in a study of yellow fever vaccine responses in identical twins.

The sequenced sample consisted of memory (CD45RO+) T cells sorted from blood. All receptors come from a woman under 30 in good health.

V usage is TRBV6-1 and J usage is TRBJ2-5; 15 positions agree with TRBD2. This CDR3 is 19 amino acids long. The V gene's germline CDR1 is MNHNS and CDR2 SASEGT. V was pared by 6 bases and J by 0 bases, with 11 bases of the junction left unmatched. CDR3 nucleotides: TGTGCCAGCAGACACGGAGGGACTAGCGGGGGGCCCTACCAAGAGACCCAGTACTTC. Protein: CASRHGGTSGGPYQETQYF.

This sequence joins TRBV2 and TRBJ2-5; D not resolved. Germline V CDR1 and CDR2: SNHLY, FYNNEI. The CDR3 loop spans 13 amino acids. Deletions cut 5 bases from V and 4 bases from J, with 11 bases between. The CDR3: CASSRTDPETQYF. Here the CDR3 DNA reads TGTGCCAGCAGTAGGACGGATCCAGAGACCCAGTACTTC.

This clonotype was observed a few times. The chain has TRBV20-1 and TRBJ2-7; 7 bases line up with TRBD2. This CDR3 is 14 amino acids long. The junction had 4 bases not matched to a gene; V was cut back by 0 bases and J by 2 bases. Germline V gene lookup returns CDR1 DFQATT and CDR2 SNEGSKA (reference sequence). The CDR3 DNA reads TGCAGTGCTAGAGATCCGGGACTAACCTACGAGCAGTACTTC. Its protein is CSARDPGLTYEQYF.

This clonotype has more than one count but fewer than ten. The chain combines TRBV6-5 with TRBJ1-2; TRBD1 agrees at 9 bases. This CDR3 has 13 residues. V dropped 2 bases and J dropped 8; count of bases not matched to a gene: 3. Germline lookup yields CDR1 MNHEY and CDR2 SVGAGI. The CDR3 reads CASSYTGQGGYTF. In DNA form, the CDR3 reads TGTGCCAGCAGTTACACCGGACAGGGGGGCTACACCTTC.

This clonotype was recorded many times. The chain couples TRBV12-3 or TRBV12-4 to TRBJ1-1, with D tentatively TRBD1 (5 bases). The CDR3 extends over 12 amino acids. Trimming removed 6 bases from V and 11 bases from J, with 16 bases in between. The CDR3 bases are TGTGCCAGCAGCGTATTCGACAGTCCGGCTTTCTTT. This gives the protein CASSVFDSPAFF.

The chain joins TRBV27 to TRBJ2-2, with TRBD2 matching 7 bases. CDR3 size: 15 residues. CDR1 MNHEY and CDR2 SMNVEV come from the germline V gene (reference sequence). With V trimmed by 7 bases and J by 7 bases, 12 bases remained unmatched. The CDR3 nucleotides are TGTGCCAGCACGAAAGCGGGACCTGAGATCGGGGAGCTGTTTTTT. Translation: CASTKAGPEIGELFF.

This clonotype showed up just a few times. The chain combines TRBV7-2 with TRBJ2-5; TRBD2 agrees at 8 bases. The CDR3 runs to 15 residues. Germline V gene lookup returns CDR1 SGHTA and CDR2 FQGNSA. The V and J ends lost 5 bases and 5 bases, in that order; junction bases with no gene match: 10. CDR3 DNA sequence: TGTGCCAGCAGCCCTGGCGGGGGGCTCTACGAGACCCAGTACTTC. Translated, it gives CASSPGGGLYETQYF. Based on the CDR3 plus reference TRBV7-2 and TRBJ2-5, the full variable domain is GAGVSQSPSNKVTEKGKDVELRCDPISGHTALYWYRQSLGQGLEFLIYFQGNSAPDKSGLPSDRFSAERTGGSVSTLTIQRTQQEDSAVYLCASSPGGGLYETQYFGPGTRLLVL.

This clonotype was recorded at least ten times. The V and J genes are TRBV6-1 and TRBJ1-2; possible D gene TRBD1, 5 bases. This CDR3 is built from 15 residues. Germline CDR1 and CDR2: MNHNS and SASEGT. V dropped 6 bases and J dropped 4 bases, with 18 bases sitting between them. CDR3 sequence reads: CASSLPGQGTYGYTF. The CDR3 DNA reads as TGTGCCAGCAGCCTCCCGGGTCAGGGAACCTATGGCTACACCTTC.

This clonotype has more than one count but fewer than ten. The rearrangement links TRBV12-3 or TRBV12-4 to TRBJ2-2; no firm D call. V lost 3 bases, J lost 6 bases, and 5 bases lay in between. The CDR3 length is 12 residues. Here the CDR3 reads CASSFFPGELFF. The CDR3 bases are TGTGCCAGCAGTTTTTTCCCCGGGGAGCTGTTTTTT.

A note on this clonotype: Germline is not matched at one junction end, which may reflect a read error. This chain links TRBV7-8 with TRBJ2-7; unclear D gene. The CDR3 totals 11 residues. Germline V gene data show CDR1 as SGHVS and CDR2 as FQNEAQ. The CDR3 DNA reads as TGTGGCAGCAGCTCCGGTTACGAGCAGTACTTC. Protein product: CGSSSGYEQYF.